Shown below are 20 T cell receptor beta chains from a single sample sequenced in a study of CXCR3-negative and CXCR3-positive naive CD8 T cells. The libraries of TRB cDNA were prepared using 5' RACE with UMI labels. TCRdb re-analyzed the 5' RACE reads; it lists each CDR3 protein once, without DNA. The table lists a few thousand distinct CDR3 sequences. What was sequenced was naive CXCR3- CD8+ T cells from blood. Specified subset: CD45RO-CCR7+CD27+CD95- naive CD8+ T cells lacking CXCR3 (TNR3-). These receptors were taken from a human donor in good health. Some clones in this sample may be carry-over from other donors' samples.

The chain joins TRBV12-3 or TRBV12-4 to TRBJ1-6; TCRdb lists TRBD1, though no DNA is available to test this call. This CDR3 comprises 14 residues. CDR3 in amino acids: CASSLNTGLLPLHF.

In terms of frequency, this clonotype is medium-sized. This chain's CDR3 is CASSPETVGTDTQYF. The chain is built from TRBV11-2 and TRBJ2-3; without DNA, the TCRdb call of TRBD1 cannot be checked. The CDR3 consists of 15 residues. The germline CDR1 and CDR2 sequences are SGHAT and FQNNGV.

By frequency, this clonotype is medium-sized (0.01 to 0.1%). The J gene is TRBJ2-3, the V gene TRBV29-1; absent DNA, TCRdb's TRBD2 call cannot be checked. Per germline, CDR1 SQVTM and CDR2 ANQGSEA. The CDR3 covers 14 residues. CDR3 sequence reads: CSGTRTSSTDTQYF.

In terms of frequency, this clonotype is medium-sized. This sequence joins TRBV7-9 and TRBJ2-1; absent DNA, TCRdb's TRBD1 call cannot be checked. Germline assignment: CDR1 SEHNR and CDR2 FQNEAQ (reference sequence). The CDR3 contains 13 residues. CDR3 sequence reads: CASSLAGGDEQFF.

The chain carries TRBV25-1 and TRBJ1-1; TCRdb gives TRBD1 as the D gene, but with no DNA this cannot be confirmed. The CDR3 loop spans 17 amino acids. The V gene's germline CDR1 is MGHDK and CDR2 SYGVNS. The CDR3 here is CASSASGTGEENTEAFF. Full variable domain (rest looked up from reference TRBV25-1 and TRBJ1-1): EADIYQTPRYLVIGTGKKITLECSQTMGHDKMYWYQQDPGMELHLIHYSYGVNSTEKGDLSSESTVSRIRTEHFPLTLESARPSHTSQYLCASSASGTGEENTEAFFGQGTRLTVV.

CDR3 amino acids: CASRFGVNEQFF. The rearrangement uses TRBV12-2 and TRBJ2-1. TRBV12-2 is an annotated pseudogene. There are 12 residues in the CDR3.

By frequency, this clonotype is medium-sized. The V call is TRBV11-2, the J call TRBJ2-1; TCRdb's D call, TRBD2, is unchecked because there is no DNA. Germline CDR1 SGHAT, CDR2 FQNNGV. CDR3 length: 16 amino acids. CDR3 protein: CASSLSGRATPNEQFF.

Its frequency marks this clonotype as medium-sized. The rearrangement links TRBV29-1 to TRBJ2-1; as DNA is missing, the TRBD1 call by TCRdb cannot be tested. The CDR3 consists of 13 residues. Looked up from germline, CDR1 is SQVTM and CDR2 is ANQGSEA. The CDR3 loop reads CSVPDRALNEQFF.

This rearrangement joins TRBV29-1 to TRBJ2-3; lacking DNA, the TRBD1 call made by TCRdb goes unchecked. The CDR3 runs 14 residues. CDR1 is SQVTM, CDR2 ANQGSEA, per germline. The CDR3 protein is CSVEEGARADTQYF.

The J gene is TRBJ2-5, the V gene TRBV20-1; TCRdb gives TRBD2 as the D gene, but with no DNA this cannot be confirmed. In germline, CDR1 is DFQATT, CDR2 SNEGSKA (reference sequence). The CDR3 loop spans 14 amino acids. CDR3 sequence reads: CSAIGTTEQETQYF.

The chain is built from TRBV20-1 and TRBJ2-7. Germline V gives CDR1 DFQATT, CDR2 SNEGSKA (reference sequence). CDR3 size: 16 residues. CDR3 protein: CSARDGVGSPSYEQYF.

The V gene is TRBV5-4, the J gene TRBJ2-7. The CDR3 spans 14 residues. Germline V CDR1 and CDR2: SGHNT, YYREEE (reference sequence). The CDR3 loop is CASSLYRDSYEQYF.

The chain links TRBV29-1 to TRBJ1-2; the TCRdb D gene call, TRBD1, has no DNA to confirm it. Germline CDR1 reads SQVTM; CDR2 reads ANQGSEA. The CDR3 is 14 amino acids. The CDR3: CSVEETGRGYGYTF.

According to its frequency, this clonotype is medium-sized. The V call is TRBV18, the J call TRBJ2-2; the D call from TCRdb, TRBD1, cannot be confirmed without DNA. CDR1 is KGHSH, CDR2 LQKENI, per germline. This CDR3 spans 17 amino acids. The CDR3 loop is CASSPGADRSYTGELFF.

The chain couples TRBV5-1 to TRBJ2-7. Germline CDR1 SGHRS, CDR2 YFSETQ. The CDR3 has 14 amino acids. CDR3: CASSQDPQYYEQYF.

The chain recombines TRBV14 with TRBJ2-7. This CDR3 spans 14 amino acids. The germline CDR1 and CDR2 sequences are SGHDN and FVKESK. CDR3: CASSPSGSSYEQYF. Full variable domain (outside the CDR3, taken from reference TRBV14 and TRBJ2-7): EAGVTQFPSHSVIEKGQTVTLRCDPISGHDNLYWYRRVMGKEIKFLLHFVKESKQDESGMPNNRFLAERTGGTYSTLKVQPAELEDSGVYFCASSPSGSSYEQYFGPGTRLTVT.

The CDR3 protein is CASSKDSQETQYF. This chain connects TRBV12-3 or TRBV12-4 to TRBJ2-5; no DNA is available, so the TRBD1 call from TCRdb remains unchecked. The CDR3 is 13 amino acids.

This clonotype registers medium-sized by frequency. The chain employs TRBV6-6 and TRBJ1-3. Germline lookup yields CDR1 MNHNY and CDR2 SVGAGI (reference sequence). The length of the CDR3 is 16 residues. CDR3 sequence reads: CASSRTLTYSGNTIYF.

This clonotype is called medium-sized (0.01 to 0.1%) based on its frequency. The chain links TRBV19 to TRBJ1-5; there is no DNA to check the TCRdb D call of TRBD1. The CDR3 length is 16 residues. Germline CDR1 is LNHDA and CDR2 is SQIVND (reference sequence). CDR3 residues: CASTRDRYWENQPQHF.

The chain employs TRBV4-2 and TRBJ1-1; TCRdb outputs TRBD1, but without DNA this stays unchecked. Germline V CDR1 and CDR2: LGHNA, YNFKEQ. The length of the CDR3 is 14 residues. The CDR3 spells CASSQTGVNTEAFF.